Listed here are 17 T cell receptor beta chains from one sample, sequenced in a study of cytomegalovirus exposure and HLA in healthy donors. Use of 60 Vbeta and 13 Jbeta primers characterized the PCR. TCRdb's table, derived via immunoSEQ multiplex PCR, lists solely in-frame clones and lacks some. The data show 35,000 to 45,000 clones, under 70% seen once. Sequencing input: PBMCs. These receptors originate from a man aged 55 to 69 in good health and CMV-seropositive.

The gene calls are TRBV9 and TRBJ2-7, with D possibly matching TRBD2 (6 bases). Trimming stripped 5 bases from V and 1 base from J, with 16 bases between. This CDR3 spans 15 amino acids. Germline CDR1 reads SGDLS; CDR2 reads YYNGEE. The CDR3 reads CASSPLRGTSYEQYF. The CDR3, as DNA: TGTGCCAGCAGTCCGCTCCGCGGGACTTCCTACGAGCAGTACTTC.

The V gene is TRBV27, the J gene TRBJ2-1; 11 bases agree with TRBD2. The germline V gene has CDR1 MNHEY and CDR2 SMNVEV (reference sequence). This CDR3 is 16 amino acids long. Trimming removed 5 bases from V and 1 base from J; junction bases left unmatched: 4. The CDR3 coding sequence is TGTGCCAGCAGTCTGGGACTAGCGGAATCCTACAATGAGCAGTTCTTC. Translation gives CASSLGLAESYNEQFF.

The V call is TRBV7-9, the J call TRBJ2-7, with D uncertain. V was cut by 1 base and J by 4 bases, with 5 bases left in between. The germline V gene encodes CDR1 SEHNR and CDR2 FQNEAQ (reference sequence). The CDR3 is 12 residues long. The CDR3 is CASSLGAYEQYF. The CDR3 region has the DNA TGTGCCAGCAGCTTAGGAGCATACGAGCAGTACTTC.

CDR3 region: CASSPGTSGRDQFF. The CDR3 region has the DNA TGTGCCAGCTCACCCGGGACTAGCGGTCGAGACCAGTTCTTC. The rearrangement uses TRBV18 and TRBJ2-1; the match to TRBD2 covers 11 bases. Germline V gives CDR1 KGHSH, CDR2 LQKENI. The V gene end was trimmed by 3 bases and the J gene end by 13 bases; junction bases not matched to a gene: 8. The CDR3 is 14 amino acids.

The rearrangement joins TRBV5-1 to TRBJ2-5; tentative D call: TRBD1 (6 bases). V lost 2 bases, J lost 2 bases, and 13 bases lay in between. Germline V gene sequence: CDR1 SGHRS, CDR2 YFSETQ. This CDR3 has 15 residues. The DNA of the CDR3 is TGCGCCAGCAGCTTTCAGGGGCGGGTTCAAGAGACCCAGTACTTC. This translates into CASSFQGRVQETQYF.

This chain links TRBV27 with TRBJ1-2; D uncertain. From germline, CDR1 is MNHEY and CDR2 SMNVEV (reference sequence). The germline V and J ends were trimmed by 6 bases and 4 bases, with 18 bases remaining between them. The CDR3 loop spans 15 amino acids. DNA of the CDR3: TGTGCCAGCAGAAAATCCGGCGGAGGGAGCTATGGCTACACCTTC. Translated, it gives CASRKSGGGSYGYTF.

J is TRBJ2-2 and V is TRBV7-9; TRBD2 agrees at 8 bases. There are 15 residues in the CDR3. The V and J ends lost 3 bases and 5 bases, in that order; junction bases with no gene match: 5. Germline-derived CDR1 and CDR2 are SEHNR and FQNEAQ (reference sequence). CDR3 protein: CASSFVLAGTGELFF. CDR3 bases: TGTGCCAGCAGCTTTGTCCTAGCGGGTACCGGGGAGCTGTTTTTT.

The chain carries TRBV13 and TRBJ2-1, with D hard to call. The CDR3 contains 11 residues. Germline V gives CDR1 PRHDT, CDR2 FYEKMQ (reference sequence). V gave up 1 base and J gave up 8 bases, with 3 bases separating them. DNA for the CDR3: TGTGCCAGCAGCTTAGCTGATGAGCAGTTCTTC. The encoded protein is CASSLADEQFF.

In its sample, this clone was seen a few times. The genes are TRBV5-4 and TRBJ2-1; 7 bases align to TRBD2. V lost 5 bases and J lost 8; bases outside the gene matches: 7. CDR1 and CDR2 from the germline V gene are SGHNT and YYREEE (reference sequence). This CDR3 spans 13 amino acids. The DNA of the CDR3 is TGTGCCAGCAGAGGCGGGAGTAGGCATGAGCAGTTCTTC. As protein: CASRGGSRHEQFF.

The rearrangement joins TRBV7-9 to TRBJ2-7, with D perhaps TRBD1 (6 bases). The germline V and J ends were trimmed by 5 bases and 4 bases, with 15 bases remaining between them. Germline assignment: CDR1 SEHNR and CDR2 FQNEAQ (reference sequence). This CDR3 has 14 residues. The CDR3 DNA is TGTGCCAGCAGCGCCGGCAGGGGTTCGTACGAGCAGTACTTC. Its protein product is CASSAGRGSYEQYF.

The chain carries TRBV7-3 and TRBJ2-1, with TRBD2 matching 8 bases. The CDR3 contains 15 residues. Unmatched junction bases numbered 7, after V lost 2 bases and J lost 7 bases. The germline V gene has CDR1 SGHTA and CDR2 FQGTGA. The CDR3 nucleotides read TGTGCCAGCAGCTTATCCCCTGTAGCGGGGAATGAGCAGTTCTTC. This gives the protein CASSLSPVAGNEQFF.

DNA of the CDR3: TGTGCCAGCAGCATACGGGACAGGGTATCCTACGAGCAGTACTTC. It encodes CASSIRDRVSYEQYF. This chain links TRBV5-6 with TRBJ2-7, with 9 positions matching TRBD1. This CDR3 region has 15 residues. V was pared by 4 bases and J by 1 base, with 6 bases of the junction left unmatched. The germline gives CDR1 SGHDT, CDR2 YYEEEE.

This clone occurred a few times. The rearrangement joins TRBV30 to TRBJ1-4, with a weak D call TRBD1 (6 bases). Trimming removed 0 bases at V and 7 bases at J, with 12 bases between. The CDR3 runs to 14 residues. Germline loops: CDR1 GTSNPN, CDR2 SVGIG (reference sequence). This CDR3 reads CAWSVQGEGEKLFF. The CDR3 nucleotides read TGTGCCTGGAGTGTACAGGGTGAGGGTGAAAAACTGTTTTTT.

This clone was observed once. V and J are TRBV6-5 and TRBJ2-3; TRBD2 matches 7 bases. The CDR3 spans 15 residues. Germline CDR1 and CDR2: MNHEY and SVGAGI. V shed 4 bases, J shed 4 bases, and the junction held 8 bases outside the gene matches. This chain's CDR3 is CASSLFAGVADTQYF. CDR3 bases: TGTGCCAGCAGTTTGTTCGCGGGAGTGGCAGATACGCAGTATTTT.

This chain joins TRBV19 and TRBJ2-2; tentative D call: TRBD1 (6 bases). Germline CDR1 is LNHDA and CDR2 is SQIVND (reference sequence). This CDR3 is 16 amino acids long. V was pared by 9 bases and J by 1 base, with 18 bases between. CDR3 sequence: CASGSKGTQNTGELFF. The CDR3, as DNA: TGTGCCAGCGGAAGCAAGGGGACACAGAACACCGGGGAGCTGTTTTTT.

This chain links TRBV5-8 with TRBJ2-7; the D is unclear. The CDR3 has 12 amino acids. The germline V and J ends were trimmed by 4 bases and 2 bases, with 7 bases remaining between them. Germline V gives CDR1 SGHTS, CDR2 YDEGEE. DNA of the CDR3: TGTGCCAGCAGCATGGGTACCTACGAGCAGTACTTC. It encodes CASSMGTYEQYF.

V and J are TRBV7-9 and TRBJ1-3; 7 positions agree with TRBD1. Losses at the gene ends were 0 bases for V and 3 bases for J; bases not matched to a gene: 5. The germline V gene encodes CDR1 SEHNR and CDR2 FQNEAQ (reference sequence). This CDR3 spans 16 amino acids. In nucleotides, the CDR3 is TGTGCCAGCAGCTTAGCAGGACAGGTTGTTGGAAACACCATATATTTT. Translation: CASSLAGQVVGNTIYF.